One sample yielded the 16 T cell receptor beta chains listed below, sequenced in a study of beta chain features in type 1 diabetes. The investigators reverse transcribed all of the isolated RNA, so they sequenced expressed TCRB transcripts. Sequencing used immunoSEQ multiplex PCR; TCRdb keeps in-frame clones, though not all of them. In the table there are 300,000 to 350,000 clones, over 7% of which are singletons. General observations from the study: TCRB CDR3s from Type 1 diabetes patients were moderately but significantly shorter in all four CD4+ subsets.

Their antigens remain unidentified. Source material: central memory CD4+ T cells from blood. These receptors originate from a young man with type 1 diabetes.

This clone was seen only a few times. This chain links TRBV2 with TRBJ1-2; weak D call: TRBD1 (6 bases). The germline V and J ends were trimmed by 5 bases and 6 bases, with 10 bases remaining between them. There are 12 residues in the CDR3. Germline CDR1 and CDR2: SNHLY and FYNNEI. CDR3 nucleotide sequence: TGTGCCAGCAGTCCAGGGGAGGATGGCTACACCTTC. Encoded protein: CASSPGEDGYTF.

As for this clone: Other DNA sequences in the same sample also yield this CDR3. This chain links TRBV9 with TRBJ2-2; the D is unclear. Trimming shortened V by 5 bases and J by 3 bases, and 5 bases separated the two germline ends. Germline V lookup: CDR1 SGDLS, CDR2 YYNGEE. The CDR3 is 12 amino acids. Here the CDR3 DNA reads TGTGCCAGCAGTCCGCACACCGGGGAGCTGTTTTTT. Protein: CASSPHTGELFF.

The CDR3 loop reads CASSHRGLINEQYF. The CDR3 nucleotides read TGTGCCAGCAGCCACAGGGGTTTGATCAACGAGCAGTACTTC. This sequence joins TRBV5-6 and TRBJ2-7, with 7 bases aligning to TRBD1. Germline V gene data show CDR1 as SGHDT and CDR2 as YYEEEE. The CDR3 loop spans 14 amino acids. The V and J ends lost 4 bases and 5 bases, in that order; junction bases with no gene match: 9.

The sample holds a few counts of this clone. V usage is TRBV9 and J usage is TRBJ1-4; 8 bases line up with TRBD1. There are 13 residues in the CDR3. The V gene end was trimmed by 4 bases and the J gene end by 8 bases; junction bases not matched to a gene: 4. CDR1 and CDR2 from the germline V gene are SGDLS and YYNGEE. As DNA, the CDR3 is TGTGCCAGCAGCAGGGGGACAGGCGAAAAACTGTTTTTT. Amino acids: CASSRGTGEKLFF.

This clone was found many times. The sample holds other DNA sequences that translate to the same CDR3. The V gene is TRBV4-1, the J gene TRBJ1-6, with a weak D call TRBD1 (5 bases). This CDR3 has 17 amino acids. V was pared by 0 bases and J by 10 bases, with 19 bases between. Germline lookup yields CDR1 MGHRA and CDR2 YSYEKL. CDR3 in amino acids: CASSQERGGVRGSPLHF. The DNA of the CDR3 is TGCGCCAGCAGCCAAGAACGGGGTGGGGTCCGGGGGTCACCCCTCCACTTT.

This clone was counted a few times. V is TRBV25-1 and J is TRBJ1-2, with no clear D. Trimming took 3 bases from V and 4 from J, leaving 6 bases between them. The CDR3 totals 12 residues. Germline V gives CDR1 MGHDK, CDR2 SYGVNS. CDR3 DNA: TGTGCCAGCAGTGAGTGGGGCTATGGCTACACCTTC. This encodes CASSEWGYGYTF.

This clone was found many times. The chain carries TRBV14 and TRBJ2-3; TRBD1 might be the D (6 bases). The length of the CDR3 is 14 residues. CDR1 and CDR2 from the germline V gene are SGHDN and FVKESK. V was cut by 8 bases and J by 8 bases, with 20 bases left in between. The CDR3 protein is CASSRQALTGTQYF. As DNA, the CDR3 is TGTGCCAGCTCCAGACAGGCTCTAACGGGTACGCAGTATTTT.

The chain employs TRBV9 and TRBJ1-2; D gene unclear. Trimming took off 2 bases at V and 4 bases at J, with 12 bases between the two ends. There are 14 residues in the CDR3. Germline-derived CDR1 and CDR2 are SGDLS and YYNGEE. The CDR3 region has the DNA TGTGCCAGCAGCGTCGATAGATCCTTCTATGGCTACACCTTC. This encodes CASSVDRSFYGYTF.

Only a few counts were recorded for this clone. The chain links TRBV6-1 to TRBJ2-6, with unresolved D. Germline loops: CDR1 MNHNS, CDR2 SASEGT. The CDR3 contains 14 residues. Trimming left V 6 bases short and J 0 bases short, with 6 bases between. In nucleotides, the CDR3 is TGTGCCAGCAGGGGCGGCTCTGGGGCCAACGTCCTGACTTTC. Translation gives CASRGGSGANVLTF.

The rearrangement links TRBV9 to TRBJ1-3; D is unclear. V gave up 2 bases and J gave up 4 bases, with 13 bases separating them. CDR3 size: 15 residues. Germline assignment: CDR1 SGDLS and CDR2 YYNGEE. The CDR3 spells CASSVIGIGGNTIYF. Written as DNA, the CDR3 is TGTGCCAGCAGCGTCATAGGGATTGGAGGAAACACCATATATTTT.

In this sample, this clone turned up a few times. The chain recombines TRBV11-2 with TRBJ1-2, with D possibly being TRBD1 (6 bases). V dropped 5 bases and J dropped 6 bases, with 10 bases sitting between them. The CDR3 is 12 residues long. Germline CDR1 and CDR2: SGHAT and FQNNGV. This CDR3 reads CASSEGGNGYTF. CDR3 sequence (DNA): TGTGCCAGCAGCGAGGGGGGGAATGGCTACACCTTC.

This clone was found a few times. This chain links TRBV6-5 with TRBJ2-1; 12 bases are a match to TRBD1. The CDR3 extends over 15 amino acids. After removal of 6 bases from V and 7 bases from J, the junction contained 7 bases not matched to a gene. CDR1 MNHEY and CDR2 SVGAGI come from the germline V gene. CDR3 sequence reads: CASSRPGQGANEQFF. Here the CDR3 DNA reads TGTGCCAGCAGCCGACCGGGACAGGGGGCTAATGAGCAGTTCTTC.

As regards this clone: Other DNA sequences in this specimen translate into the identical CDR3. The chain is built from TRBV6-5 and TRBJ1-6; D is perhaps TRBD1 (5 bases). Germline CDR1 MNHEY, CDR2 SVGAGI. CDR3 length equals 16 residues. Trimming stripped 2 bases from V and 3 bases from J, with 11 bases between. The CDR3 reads CASSYGGADYNSPLHF. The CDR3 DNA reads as TGTGCCAGCAGTTACGGAGGGGCCGACTATAATTCACCCCTCCACTTT.

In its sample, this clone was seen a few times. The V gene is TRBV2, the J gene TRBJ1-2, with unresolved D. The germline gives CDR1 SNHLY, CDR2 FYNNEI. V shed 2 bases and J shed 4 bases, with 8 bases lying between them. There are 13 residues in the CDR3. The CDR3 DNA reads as TGTGCCAGCAGTGAACCGTTATTCTATGGCTACACCTTC. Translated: CASSEPLFYGYTF.

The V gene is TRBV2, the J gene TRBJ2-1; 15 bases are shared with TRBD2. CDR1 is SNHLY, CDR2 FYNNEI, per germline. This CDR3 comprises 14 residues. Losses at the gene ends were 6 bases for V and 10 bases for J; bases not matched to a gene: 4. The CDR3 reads CASRWTSGGAEQFF. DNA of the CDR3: TGTGCCAGCAGATGGACTAGCGGGGGGGCCGAGCAGTTCTTC.

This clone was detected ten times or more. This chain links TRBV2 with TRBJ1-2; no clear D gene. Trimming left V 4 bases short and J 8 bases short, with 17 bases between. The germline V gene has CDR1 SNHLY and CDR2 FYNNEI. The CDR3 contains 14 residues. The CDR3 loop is CASSVIERAQGYTF. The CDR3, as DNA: TGTGCCAGCAGTGTGATCGAGAGGGCGCAGGGCTACACCTTC.